Presented here are 12 T cell receptor beta chains from one specimen sequenced in a study of blood T cell repertoires in COVID-19. Sequencing used immunoSEQ multiplex PCR; TCRdb keeps in-frame clones, though not all of them. In the table there are hundreds of thousands of clones, 89% of which are singletons. Sequenced sample: peripheral blood. These receptor sequences come from a man aged 55 to 70 who had recovered from COVID-19.

Comments on this clone: One base away lies a much larger clone, so this may be a sequencing read error. V and J are TRBV7-9 and TRBJ2-5; unclear D gene. The length of the CDR3 is 12 residues. Germline CDR1 is SEHNR and CDR2 is FQNEAQ (reference sequence). Between the trimmed V and J ends, which lost 4 bases and 2 bases, there was a span of 5 bases. For the CDR3, the DNA is TGTGCCAGCAGCTACAGACAAGAGACCCAGTACTTC. Its translation is CASSYRQETQYF.

The rearrangement uses TRBV7-9 and TRBJ1-2, with D uncertain. Trimming shortened V by 5 bases and J by 1 base, and 8 bases separated the two germline ends. The CDR3 sequence is 13 residues long. CDR1 and CDR2 (germline): SEHNR, FQNEAQ (reference sequence). CDR3 sequence: CASSRSNNYGYTF. In DNA form, the CDR3 reads TGTGCCAGCAGCCGGAGTAATAACTATGGCTACACCTTC.

V gene TRBV7-2 combines with J gene TRBJ2-5; the D is unclear. There are 13 residues in the CDR3. CDR1 is SGHTA, CDR2 FQGNSA, per germline. V was trimmed by 1 base and J by 2 bases, leaving 5 bases between them. As DNA, the CDR3 is TGTGCCAGCAGCTTAGGGCCACAAGAGACCCAGTACTTC. Translation: CASSLGPQETQYF. The whole variable domain, remainder taken from reference TRBV7-2 and TRBJ2-5, is GAGVSQSPSNKVTEKGKDVELRCDPISGHTALYWYRQSLGQGLEFLIYFQGNSAPDKSGLPSDRFSAERTGGSVSTLTIQRTQQEDSAVYLCASSLGPQETQYFGPGTRLLVL.

This clone turned up a few times. CDR3 sequence reads: CSALNYRGSYEQYF. As DNA, the CDR3 is TGCAGCGCCCTGAATTACAGGGGCTCCTACGAGCAGTACTTC. The chain joins TRBV29-1 to TRBJ2-7, with 7 bases lining up with TRBD1. Germline V gene lookup returns CDR1 SQVTM and CDR2 ANQGSEA. The CDR3 consists of 14 residues. Trimming took 7 bases from V and 0 from J; bases not matched to a gene: 9.

The chain is built from TRBV15 and TRBJ1-1; 7 nucleotides line up with TRBD1. CDR1 is LNHNV and CDR2 is YYDKDF in the germline V gene (reference sequence). V lost 5 bases, J lost 0 bases, and 3 bases stayed unmatched. The CDR3 runs 14 residues. CDR3 coding DNA: TGTGCCACCAGCCGACAGGGTTTGAACACTGAAGCTTTCTTT. The encoded protein is CATSRQGLNTEAFF. Full variable domain (missing parts from reference TRBV15 and TRBJ1-1): DAMVIQNPRYQVTQFGKPVTLSCSQTLNHNVMYWYQQKSSQAPKLLFHYYDKDFNNEADTPDNFQSRRPNTSFCFLDIRSPGLGDTAMYLCATSRQGLNTEAFFGQGTRLTVV.

The V gene is TRBV2, the J gene TRBJ2-2, with 8 bases fitting TRBD2. The CDR3 runs to 13 residues. Per the germline V gene, CDR1 is SNHLY and CDR2 is FYNNEI. The J segment lost 6 bases and the V segment lost 10 bases, leaving 7 bases of the junction unmatched. CDR3 sequence (DNA): TGTGCCATCGGGACTAGTTTCGCCGGGGAGCTGTTTTTT. It is translated as CAIGTSFAGELFF.

This clone came up many times. This chain uses TRBV2 with TRBJ1-2; 7 nucleotides agree with TRBD1. CDR1 is SNHLY and CDR2 is FYNNEI in the germline V gene. J was trimmed by 7 bases and V by 2 bases; bases with no gene match: 10. The CDR3 loop spans 15 amino acids. In DNA, the CDR3 is TGTGCCAGCAGTGAAAGGGGGACAGAGGGTGGTGGCTACACCTTC. Translation: CASSERGTEGGGYTF.

V gene TRBV7-8 combines with J gene TRBJ1-1; the D gene is possibly TRBD1 (6 bases). Trimming pared 5 bases from V and 0 bases from J, leaving 13 bases between. The CDR3 runs to 15 residues. Looked up from germline, CDR1 is SGHVS and CDR2 is FQNEAQ. The CDR3 DNA is TGTGCCAGCAGCGACCTCGGACAGCTGAACACTGAAGCTTTCTTT. This gives the protein CASSDLGQLNTEAFF.

This clone was counted once. V is TRBV5-1 and J is TRBJ1-3; possible D gene TRBD1, 6 bases. The length of the CDR3 is 18 residues. Germline V gene data show CDR1 as SGHRS and CDR2 as YFSETQ. The germline V and J ends were trimmed by 4 bases and 2 bases, with 22 bases remaining between them. The CDR3 DNA is TGCGCCAGCAGCCAGCTAGGGGGACCCACCGCAGCTGGAAACACCATATATTTT. Translation: CASSQLGGPTAAGNTIYF.

The rearrangement joins TRBV12-3 or TRBV12-4 to TRBJ1-1; 7 positions agree with TRBD1. This CDR3 spans 13 amino acids. The V and J ends lost 7 bases and 2 bases, in that order; junction bases with no gene match: 4. CDR3 nucleotides: TGTGCCAGCATCACAGGGGCCAACACTGAAGCTTTCTTT. This encodes CASITGANTEAFF.

This clone was detected only once. The V and J genes are TRBV9 and TRBJ2-5; D is uncertain. The CDR3 loop spans 14 amino acids. Looked up from germline, CDR1 is SGDLS and CDR2 is YYNGEE. V lost 3 bases and J lost 5, with 14 bases in between. CDR3 amino acids: CASSAAGSRETQYF. DNA for the CDR3: TGTGCCAGCAGCGCAGCAGGCTCCCGGGAGACCCAGTACTTC.

The CDR3 DNA follows: TGTGCCAGCAACCCCGGGACAGGGGTCTATGGCTACACCTTC. Translation gives CASNPGTGVYGYTF. The chain couples TRBV7-2 to TRBJ1-2, with 10 positions matching TRBD1. Germline values: CDR1 SGHTA, CDR2 FQGNSA. The CDR3 contains 14 residues. The V and J ends lost 7 bases and 4 bases, in that order; junction bases with no gene match: 6.